This TCR beta chain originates from a study of blood T cell repertoires in COVID-19. Across the whole study: COVID-19 samples, acute and convalescent, were from the United States, Italy and Spain. PBMCs, B-cell-depleted T cells, or T cells were the source of the cDNA or gDNA that made up the material.

This CDR3 has 13 amino acids. V dropped 5 bases and J dropped 5 bases, with 12 bases sitting between them. Germline values: CDR1 LNHDA, CDR2 SQIVND (reference sequence). In the original processing: Quantification of nucleated cells was approximated via reference gene primer amplification. Method: immunoSEQ multiplex PCR; TCRdb's copy keeps in-frame clones and lacks some. V and J calls and clone size follow that table, whereas D and trimming were derived from the DNA. This table holds some 83,000 clones, approximately 79% found once. J is TRBJ1-2 and V is TRBV19, with D unclear. The TCR originated in a woman aged 80 or older with acute or convalescent COVID-19. The source material was peripheral blood. The CDR3 is CASSPTGGYGYTF. In DNA form, the CDR3 reads TGTGCCAGTAGTCCGACGGGAGGGTATGGCTACACCTTC.